This paragraph reports one T cell receptor beta chain. Germline is not matched at one junction end, which may reflect a read error. The data derive from a study of CD8+CD57+ T cells in acquired aplastic anemia. It was patients with CD8+CD57+ cell expansion by flow cytometry who were chosen for sequencing. For CDR3 and TCR beta VDJ profiling, genomic DNA was the template used. TCRdb itself ran the reads through MiXCR, one entry per CDR3 protein. Of a few hundred thousand distinct CDR3 sequences listed, around 49% are singletons. The CDR3 covers 13 residues. Germline V gene sequence: CDR1 SGHVS, CDR2 FQNEAQ.

This chain uses TRBV7-8 with TRBJ1-1, with 7 bases identical to TRBD1. The sample consisted of sorted CD4+, CD8+, or CD8+CD57+ T cells (not recorded which) from PBMCs. The receptor was isolated from a human donor with aplastic anemia. The chain's CDR3 is CASGLQGRTEAFF. The DNA for the CDR3 is TGTGCCAGCGGCTTACAGGGGAGGACTGAAGCTTTCTTT.